This TCR beta chain was observed in a study of blood T cell repertoires in COVID-19. Across the whole study: Nucleic acid was either cDNA or gDNA, and it came from T cells, B-cell-depleted T cells, or PBMCs.

Measured with immunoSEQ multiplex PCR; TCRdb has only the in-frame clones, and not every one. The sample records 250,000 to 350,000 clones, 70% to 90% being singletons. Donors were grouped by their self-reported clinical history. Resolution of symptoms, clearance, or two negative PCRs was present in recovered Cohort 3 donors. The material sequenced was PBMCs or T cells enriched from blood (not recorded which). The receptor was derived from a woman aged 30 to 39 who had recovered from COVID-19.

The CDR3 loop is CASSPGGGEKLFF. CDR3 in DNA: TGTGCCAGCTCGCCAGGGGGCGGTGAAAAACTGTTTTTT. The chain recombines TRBV18 with TRBJ1-4; TRBD1 matches at 8 bases. The V segment lost 6 bases and the J segment 7 bases; nucleotides outside the gene matches: 4. The germline V gene has CDR1 KGHSH and CDR2 LQKENI. The CDR3 runs to 13 residues.